A selection of T cell receptor beta chains follows, all from one sample in a study of cytomegalovirus exposure and HLA in healthy donors. This table comes from immunoSEQ multiplex PCR, and its TCRdb copy is limited to in-frame clones, with some not included. Seen here are around 180,000 clones, about 81% observed once, and the top ten hold about 1.9%. Sequenced material: PBMCs. All receptors come from a woman under 30 in good health and CMV-seropositive. CDR3s include the opening cysteine and the closing phenylalanine or tryptophan. Fields, in order: J gene, clone size, D gene, V gene, CDR3 protein, CDR3 DNA. The D gene is left open where the match is weak. Size is stated for part of the rows, as once, few or many counts, or as a class when the clone is expanded.

TRBJ1-2	-	TRBD1	TRBV6-5	CASSRTGASYTF	TGTGCCAGCAGCAGGACAGGGGCGAGCTACACCTTC
TRBJ2-1	few	-	TRBV4-1	CASSHLVGRGANEQFF	TGCGCCAGCAGCCACTTAGTGGGCAGGGGAGCAAATGAGCAGTTCTTC
TRBJ2-7	-	-	TRBV13	CASSPYSYEQYF	TGTGCCAGCAGCCCATATAGTTACGAGCAGTACTTC
TRBJ1-1	-	TRBD1	TRBV7-2	CASSFPGGATEAFF	TGTGCCAGCAGCTTTCCAGGGGGCGCCACTGAAGCTTTCTTT
TRBJ1-2	-	-	TRBV2	CASKRDSNYGYTF	TGTGCCAGCAAAAGAGACAGCAACTATGGCTACACCTTC
TRBJ1-2	-	-	TRBV4-2	CASSQGEGLDYGYTF	TGTGCCAGCAGCCAAGGGGAGGGGTTGGACTATGGCTACACCTTC
TRBJ1-5	-	-	TRBV18	CASSRRPNQPQHF	TGTGCCAGCTCAAGGCGGCCCAATCAGCCCCAGCATTTT
TRBJ1-5	-	TRBD1	TRBV19	CASSFTGGRSGNQPQHF	TGTGCCAGTAGTTTCACAGGGGGACGGAGTGGCAATCAGCCCCAGCATTTT
TRBJ1-2	-	-	TRBV27	CASSPTGTYYGYTF	TGTGCCAGCAGTCCGACCGGGACATACTATGGCTACACCTTC
TRBJ2-5	-	-	TRBV5-1	CASSARGGGRETQYF	TGCGCCAGCAGCGCCCGGGGTGGAGGGAGAGAGACCCAGTACTTC
TRBJ1-2	-	-	TRBV9	CASSAVYGYTF	TGTGCCAGCAGCGCCGTCTATGGCTACACCTTC
TRBJ2-1	few	-	TRBV7-6	CASSSQGGGYYNEQFF	TGTGCCAGCAGCTCGCAGGGCGGGGGCTACTACAATGAGCAGTTCTTC
TRBJ1-3	-	-	TRBV5-6	CASSLGGFGNTIYF	TGTGCCAGCAGCTTGGGAGGGTTCGGAAACACCATATATTTT
TRBJ1-2	-	-	TRBV28	CASTGAYGYTF	TGTGCCAGTACCGGAGCGTATGGCTACACCTTC
TRBJ1-1	-	-	TRBV28	CASTATATNTEAFF	TGTGCCAGCACTGCGACAGCCACGAACACTGAAGCTTTCTTT
TRBJ2-5	-	-	TRBV7-9	CASSFGGQETQYF	TGTGCCAGCAGCTTCGGCGGCCAAGAGACCCAGTACTTC
TRBJ2-2	-	TRBD2	TRBV6-5	CASTASGGRGGELFF	TGTGCCAGCACCGCGAGCGGGGGGCGGGGGGGGGAGCTGTTTTTT
TRBJ2-7	-	-	TRBV7-6	CASSPYSWDSYLTYEQYF	TGTGCCAGCAGCCCGTACTCTTGGGACTCCTACTTAACCTACGAGCAGTACTTC
TRBJ1-5	-	TRBD1	TRBV30	CAWSVPGGSNQPQHF	TGTGCCTGGAGTGTACCAGGGGGGAGCAATCAGCCCCAGCATTTT
TRBJ2-6	-	-	TRBV7-2	CASSTDTASGANVLTF	TGTGCCAGCAGCACAGATACCGCCTCTGGGGCCAACGTCCTGACTTTC
TRBJ1-2	-	TRBD1	TRBV6-1	CASNPIQGARYGYTF	TGTGCCAGCAATCCCATTCAGGGGGCTCGTTATGGCTACACCTTC
TRBJ2-2	-	TRBD2	TRBV27	CASIGLATGELFF	TGTGCCAGCATTGGACTAGCCACCGGGGAGCTGTTTTTT
TRBJ2-3	few	-	TRBV6-1	CASSEVRRVGDTQYF	TGTGCCAGCAGTGAGGTCCGCAGGGTGGGGGATACGCAGTATTTT
TRBJ1-2	-	TRBD1	TRBV28	CASSFQGTGRSYGYTF	TGTGCCAGCAGTTTCCAAGGGACAGGGAGGTCCTATGGCTACACCTTC
TRBJ2-3	-	TRBD2	TRBV30	CAWSPYSSGGALLQYF	TGTGCCTGGAGCCCTTATTCTAGCGGGGGGGCCCTCCTACAGTATTTT
TRBJ2-2	-	TRBD2	TRBV28	CASTTPPGLARPSTGELFF	TGTGCCAGCACCACCCCTCCTGGACTAGCGAGGCCGAGCACCGGGGAGCTGTTTTTT
TRBJ2-7	few	TRBD2	TRBV5-1	CASSPTAGERHRTYEQYF	TGCGCCAGCAGCCCCACGGCGGGGGAGCGCCACCGAACCTACGAGCAGTACTTC
TRBJ1-1	-	-	TRBV29-1	CSVGRAGTEAFF	TGCAGCGTTGGAAGGGCGGGCACTGAAGCTTTCTTT
TRBJ2-7	-	-	TRBV5-1	CASGPGRYEQYF	TGCGCCAGCGGGCCAGGGCGGTACGAGCAGTACTTC
TRBJ1-2	-	TRBD1	TRBV30	CAWSSEGTGRTQSYGYTF	TGTGCCTGGAGTTCTGAAGGGACAGGCCGGACCCAGAGTTATGGCTACACCTTC
TRBJ2-1	few	-	TRBV5-4	CASTLEGGRVEQFF	TGTGCCAGCACCCTTGAGGGGGGGCGGGTAGAGCAGTTCTTC
TRBJ2-2	-	TRBD2	TRBV9	CASSPLAGGNTGELFF	TGTGCCAGCAGCCCCCTAGCGGGGGGGAACACCGGGGAGCTGTTTTTT
TRBJ2-2	-	-	TRBV2	CASSANRNTGELFF	TGTGCCAGCAGCGCTAACCGAAACACCGGGGAGCTGTTTTTT
TRBJ2-1	few	TRBD2	TRBV11-3	CASGTSGASRDEQFF	TGTGCCAGCGGGACTAGCGGGGCTTCGAGGGATGAGCAGTTCTTC
TRBJ2-5	-	TRBD2	TRBV27	CASSFGLAAETQYF	TGTGCCAGCAGTTTTGGACTAGCTGCGGAGACCCAGTACTTC
TRBJ1-3	few	-	TRBV9	CASSPRIDISSGNTIYF	TGTGCCAGCAGCCCCCGAATTGACATCTCCTCTGGAAACACCATATATTTT
TRBJ1-2	-	TRBD1	TRBV4-1	CASSQEGQGVDGYTF	TGCGCCAGCAGCCAAGAGGGACAGGGGGTGGATGGCTACACCTTC
TRBJ2-3	-	-	TRBV19	CASSPRGGGGTDTQYF	TGTGCCAGTAGTCCTAGGGGAGGGGGAGGCACAGATACGCAGTATTTT
TRBJ1-1	-	-	TRBV28	CASSFYQGEEGTEAFF	TGTGCCAGCAGCTTCTATCAGGGAGAGGAGGGCACTGAAGCTTTCTTT
TRBJ2-1	-	TRBD2	TRBV5-1	CASSLVGGAYNEQFF	TGCGCCAGCAGCTTGGTGGGGGGGGCCTACAATGAGCAGTTCTTC
TRBJ1-4	-	-	TRBV4-2	CASSQVRVQGRYNEKPFF	TGTGCCAGCAGCCAAGTCAGGGTACAGGGCCGATATAATGAAAAACCGTTTTTT
TRBJ1-2	-	-	TRBV10-3	CAISETGLGGYTF	TGTGCCATCAGTGAAACAGGGCTTGGTGGCTACACCTTC
TRBJ2-7	-	TRBD2	TRBV11-2	CASSRSGGSISYEQYF	TGTGCCAGCAGCCGGAGCGGGGGCTCTATCTCCTACGAGCAGTACTTC
TRBJ2-3	-	TRBD2	TRBV9	CASSVLWTSGGAGSRTDTQYF	TGTGCCAGCAGCGTACTATGGACTAGCGGGGGGGCAGGGAGTCGCACAGATACGCAGTATTTT
TRBJ2-3	-	TRBD2	TRBV25-1	CASGGTSGSDTQYF	TGTGCCAGCGGGGGAACTAGCGGGTCGGATACGCAGTATTTT
TRBJ2-3	many	TRBD2	TRBV6-4	CASSANGLAADTQYF	TGTGCCAGCAGTGCCAACGGACTAGCTGCAGATACGCAGTATTTT
TRBJ1-1	-	-	TRBV5-1	CASSLRVPGGGGTEAFF	TGCGCCAGCAGCTTAAGAGTCCCGGGGGGCGGGGGGACTGAAGCTTTCTTT
TRBJ1-2	-	-	TRBV6-5	CASSYSVLPQGGYTF	TGTGCCAGCAGTTACTCGGTGTTGCCCCAGGGAGGCTACACCTTC
TRBJ2-6	-	TRBD1	TRBV19	CASSGGTGNGANVLTF	TGTGCCAGTAGTGGGGGGACAGGGAATGGGGCCAACGTCCTGACTTTC